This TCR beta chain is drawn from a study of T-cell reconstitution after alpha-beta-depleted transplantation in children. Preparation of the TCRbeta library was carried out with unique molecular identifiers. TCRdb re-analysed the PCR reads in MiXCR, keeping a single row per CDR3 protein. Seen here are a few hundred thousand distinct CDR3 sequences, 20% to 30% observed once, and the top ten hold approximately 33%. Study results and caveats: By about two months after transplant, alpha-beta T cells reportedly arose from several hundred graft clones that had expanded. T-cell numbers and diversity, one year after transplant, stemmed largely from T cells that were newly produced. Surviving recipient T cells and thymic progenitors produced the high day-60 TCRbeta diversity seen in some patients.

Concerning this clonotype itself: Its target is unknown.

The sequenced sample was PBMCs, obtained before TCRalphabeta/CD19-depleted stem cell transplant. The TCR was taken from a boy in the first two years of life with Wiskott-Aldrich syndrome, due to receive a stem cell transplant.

CDR3 DNA sequence: TGCAGTGCTGACAACCCGAGACTATTCACTCTCTACAATGAGCAGTTCTTC. This encodes CSADNPRLFTLYNEQFF. V is TRBV20-1 and J is TRBJ2-1; perhaps TRBD2 as D (5 bases). CDR3 size: 17 residues. CDR1 and CDR2 (germline): DFQATT, SNEGSKA (reference sequence). V dropped 5 bases and J dropped 3 bases, with 23 bases sitting between them.